This TCR beta chain was captured by sequencing in a study of beta chain features in type 1 diabetes. Study observations and caveats: Any role of HLA type in TCRB rearrangement remained unresolved here. Patients with type 1 diabetes showed fewer VDJ junction insertions and more deletions.

The germline gives CDR1 ENHRY, CDR2 SYGVKD. Trimming took off 5 bases at V and 0 bases at J, with 4 bases between the two ends. The CDR3 runs to 12 residues. The whole isolated RNA underwent reverse transcription, so sequencing captured expressed TCRB transcripts. The method was immunoSEQ multiplex PCR; TCRdb's version includes in-frame clones alone and lacks a portion of them. This sample has more than 300,000 clones; roughly 8% occur once, and the top ten carry 0.44%. Via the markers CD45RO/CCR7/CD25/CD127/CD95/CD27, stem cell-like memory, regulatory, central memory and naive CD4+ cells were sorted. This clone has at least ten counts. The antigen is unknown. The same CDR3 also results from other DNA sequences found in this sample.

J is TRBJ2-5 and V is TRBV10-3; D is unresolved. Sequencing was done on a sample of central memory CD4+ T cells from blood. This TCR was recovered from a woman in her late teens or twenties in good health. CDR3 sequence (DNA): TGTGCCATCAGTCCGGACCAAGAGACCCAGTACTTC. It encodes CAISPDQETQYF.